This T cell receptor (beta chain) was observed in a study of cytomegalovirus exposure and HLA in healthy donors. Study-level results: TCR beta sequences reportedly predicted most subjects' HLA-A and HLA-B alleles accurately.

This clone appeared a few times. Antigen: not known. It was with 60 Vbeta and 13 Jbeta primers that the PCR ran. Here immunoSEQ multiplex PCR was the method, and the copy in TCRdb shows in-frame clones only, minus some. The sample shows under 100,000 clones, 55% to 70% of them seen only once. Germline-derived CDR1 and CDR2 are LNHDA and SQIVND (reference sequence). This CDR3 has 14 amino acids. V was clipped by 3 bases and J by 6 bases, with 14 bases between them. The chain has TRBV19 and TRBJ1-1; possibly TRBD1 for D (6 bases). Sequenced sample: PBMCs. The origin of this receptor is a woman aged 40 to 50 in good health and CMV-seropositive. The CDR3 coding sequence is TGTGCCAGTAGTATGTGGGGGGGCTCCGCTGAAGCTTTCTTT. This gives the protein CASSMWGGSAEAFF.